A single sample gave rise to the 7 T cell receptor beta chains below, sequenced in a study of PD-L1 blockade in urothelial cancer listed by TCRdb under 2017. The library was generated by the immunoSEQ multiplex PCR assay. The table was pulled from immuneACCESS by TCRdb, which kept in-frame rearrangements only. Such tables lose some clones; where checked, under half of the loss comes from unresolved V genes, and the rest has no known cause. The sample contains some 19,000 clones, over 80% of them found a single time. The ten largest clones represent less than 2% of the sample. This sample's time point label indicates: peripheral blood 6 weeks after treatment start. The starting material was PBMCs, obtained around atezolizumab (anti-PD-L1) treatment. The origin of the receptors is a man over 45 with urothelial cancer.

This chain joins TRBV19 and TRBJ1-2; possibly TRBD1 for D (6 bases). Germline V gives CDR1 LNHDA, CDR2 SQIVND (reference sequence). The CDR3 has 13 amino acids. Trimming took off 7 bases at V and 4 bases at J, with 13 bases between the two ends. The CDR3 nucleotides are TGTGCCAGTAAAATACAGGGCTTCTATGGCTACACCTTC. Translating it yields CASKIQGFYGYTF.

In this sample, this clone turned up a few times. J is TRBJ2-7 and V is TRBV4-2; 8 positions agree with TRBD1. CDR1 and CDR2 from the germline V gene are LGHNA and YNFKEQ. J gave up 3 bases and V 10 bases, and 11 bases lay outside the gene matches. This CDR3 region has 14 residues. DNA for the CDR3: TGTGCCAACCTCACCCGGGACAGGATCTACGAGCAGTACTTC. Translated: CANLTRDRIYEQYF.

The chain has TRBV9 and TRBJ2-7; 7 nucleotides agree with TRBD2. There are 14 residues in the CDR3. Germline CDR1 and CDR2: SGDLS and YYNGEE. The ends lost 4 bases at V and 3 bases at J; junction bases unmatched: 7. In nucleotides, the CDR3 is TGTGCCAGCAGCCTCCACGGGGGGAACTACGAGCAGTACTTC. Amino acids: CASSLHGGNYEQYF.

This clone was found once. The rearrangement joins TRBV18 to TRBJ2-1, with 8 bases aligning to TRBD2. CDR1 KGHSH and CDR2 LQKENI come from the germline V gene. This CDR3 has 15 residues. Trimming cost V 10 bases and J 8 bases; bases outside gene matches: 16. CDR3 protein: CATQIGTSDSDEQFF. CDR3 DNA sequence: TGTGCCACACAAATCGGGACTAGTGATTCCGATGAGCAGTTCTTC.

This chain connects TRBV5-1 to TRBJ2-7; 9 positions agree with TRBD2. The CDR3 has 17 residues. V was clipped by 3 bases and J by 4 bases; unmatched bases: 14. Germline CDR1 and CDR2: SGHRS and YFSETQ. The CDR3 DNA follows: TGCGCCAGCAGCTCCACAGATAGCGGGAGAGGGGGTTACGAGCAGTACTTC. Translated: CASSSTDSGRGGYEQYF. The complete variable domain, with remaining parts taken from reference TRBV5-1 and TRBJ2-7, reads KAGVTQTPRYLIKTRGQQVTLSCSPISGHRSVSWYQQTPGQGLQFLFEYFSETQRNKGNFPGRFSGRQFSNSRSEMNVSTLELGDSALYLCASSSTDSGRGGYEQYFGPGTRLTVT.

The CDR3 protein is CASSVTGVALTEAFF. In DNA, the CDR3 is TGCGCCAGCAGCGTAACAGGGGTGGCCTTAACTGAAGCTTTCTTT. The J gene is TRBJ1-1, the V gene TRBV5-1, with TRBD1 matching 7 bases. Unmatched junction bases numbered 11, after V lost 4 bases and J lost 5 bases. The CDR3 is 15 amino acids. Germline loops: CDR1 SGHRS, CDR2 YFSETQ.

V gene TRBV18 combines with J gene TRBJ2-1, with 9 bases matching TRBD2. The germline V gene has CDR1 KGHSH and CDR2 LQKENI. V was clipped by 2 bases and J by 7 bases; unmatched bases: 9. The CDR3 loop spans 16 amino acids. CDR3 DNA: TGTGCCAGCTCACCAATCCAGCGGGGGGCTCGTAATGAGCAGTTCTTC. It specifies CASSPIQRGARNEQFF.